Described below is a single TCR beta chain sequence and its context. This CDR3 region has 15 residues. Trimming took 0 bases from V and 5 from J; bases not matched to a gene: 4. Looked up from germline, CDR1 is MRHNA and CDR2 is SNTAGT. Per the study methods: Nucleated cell number was recorded as an estimate derived from reference gene primer amplification. The method was immunoSEQ multiplex PCR; TCRdb's version includes in-frame clones alone and lacks a portion of them. The V and J calls and clone size are taken from that table; D and trimming were inferred from the DNA. The data show tens of thousands of clones, about 76% seen once. This sample is part of a study of blood T cell repertoires in COVID-19.

This receptor was taken from a man between 65 and 80 years old with active or convalescent COVID-19. The sequenced sample consisted of peripheral blood. The rearrangement links TRBV6-4 to TRBJ2-4; 7 bases fit TRBD1. The CDR3 DNA sequence: TGTGCCAGCAGTGACTCTCGACAGGGTCAAAACATTCAGTACTTC. Translating it yields CASSDSRQGQNIQYF.